A single sample is the source of the 10 T cell receptor beta chains below, sequenced in a study of blood T cell repertoires in COVID-19. Profiling relied on immunoSEQ multiplex PCR, and the TCRdb table lists in-frame clones only, not all of them. The sample carries approximately 50,000 clones, around 90% recorded once. Sequencing was done on a sample of peripheral blood. The receptors derive from a human donor in a cohort sampled during active COVID-19.

This chain connects TRBV28 to TRBJ2-7; TRBD1 agrees at 10 bases. CDR3 length: 15 residues. The V gene's germline CDR1 is MDHEN and CDR2 SYDVKM. J lost 0 bases, V lost 5 bases, and 4 bases had no gene match. The CDR3 here is CASSHDRGRSYEQYF. As DNA, the CDR3 is TGTGCCAGCAGTCACGACAGGGGGCGCTCCTACGAGCAGTACTTC.

This CDR3 is CASSLVGGATDTQYF. CDR3 DNA sequence: TGTGCCAGCAGCTTAGTTGGGGGGGCAACAGATACGCAGTATTTT. The gene calls are TRBV7-9 and TRBJ2-3; tentatively, D is TRBD2 (7 bases). The CDR3 has 15 amino acids. The germline V gene has CDR1 SEHNR and CDR2 FQNEAQ (reference sequence). V was trimmed by 1 base and J by 3 bases, leaving 11 bases between them.

V is TRBV18 and J is TRBJ2-1; D unclear. Germline lookup yields CDR1 KGHSH and CDR2 LQKENI. Trimming shortened V by 0 bases and J by 8 bases, and 8 bases separated the two germline ends. The CDR3 has 13 amino acids. The CDR3 sequence: CASSPPSSHEQFF. The CDR3, as DNA: TGTGCCAGCTCACCACCCTCAAGCCATGAGCAGTTCTTC.

The chain has TRBV6-4 and TRBJ2-1, with TRBD1 matching 7 bases. The germline V gene encodes CDR1 MRHNA and CDR2 SNTAGT. J lost 6 bases, V lost 0 bases, and 8 bases had no gene match. This CDR3 has 16 amino acids. The DNA for the CDR3 is TGTGCCAGCAGTGACTCCGACAGGGAAACTTCCAATGAGCAGTTCTTC. It specifies CASSDSDRETSNEQFF.

The chain's CDR3 is CASSLGAPDTQYF. CDR3 DNA sequence: TGCGCCAGCAGCTTGGGGGCCCCAGATACGCAGTATTTT. V and J are TRBV5-1 and TRBJ2-3; D unresolved. The CDR3 is 13 residues long. The germline V and J ends were trimmed by 0 bases and 4 bases, with 6 bases remaining between them. Germline V lookup: CDR1 SGHRS, CDR2 YFSETQ.

The gene calls are TRBV4-3 and TRBJ1-3, with 9 bases identical to TRBD1. This CDR3 comprises 18 residues. Unmatched junction bases numbered 13, after V lost 2 bases and J lost 5 bases. Germline values: CDR1 LGHNA, CDR2 YSLEER. The CDR3 nucleotides are TGCGCCAGCAGCCAACAACCCCCCGGGACAGGGTCGAGAAACACCATATATTTT. This translates into CASSQQPPGTGSRNTIYF.

This clone was observed once. This chain uses TRBV19 with TRBJ1-5, with TRBD1 matching over 9 bases. This CDR3 is built from 14 residues. V shed 9 bases, J shed 5 bases, and the junction held 8 bases outside the gene matches. The germline CDR1 and CDR2 sequences are LNHDA and SQIVND (reference sequence). CDR3 loop: CASRPGQGYQPQHF. The CDR3, as DNA: TGTGCCAGCAGACCGGGACAGGGCTATCAGCCCCAGCATTTT.

This chain connects TRBV2 to TRBJ1-2; D is unclear. The CDR3 runs 12 residues. V lost 1 base to trimming and J lost 7 bases, with 7 bases between them. Germline V gene sequence: CDR1 SNHLY, CDR2 FYNNEI. The CDR3 DNA is TGTGCCAGCAGTGAAGGAAACAGTGGCTACACCTTC. This translates into CASSEGNSGYTF.

The V call is TRBV9, the J call TRBJ2-1, with 9 bases aligning to TRBD2. Germline assignment: CDR1 SGDLS and CDR2 YYNGEE. Trimming removed 2 bases from V and 5 bases from J; junction bases left unmatched: 8. This CDR3 has 16 amino acids. Here the CDR3 reads CASSVAVAGADNEQFF. The CDR3 DNA reads as TGTGCCAGCAGCGTTGCAGTAGCGGGAGCCGACAATGAGCAGTTCTTC.

The J gene is TRBJ1-4, the V gene TRBV27, with a tentative D call TRBD1 (5 bases). V was trimmed by 10 bases and J by 8 bases, leaving 23 bases between them. Germline CDR1 and CDR2: MNHEY and SMNVEV (reference sequence). CDR3 length: 15 residues. This CDR3 is CAIPKNRDFDEKLFF. The CDR3 DNA sequence: TGTGCCATCCCAAAAAACCGGGACTTCGACGAAAAACTGTTTTTT.